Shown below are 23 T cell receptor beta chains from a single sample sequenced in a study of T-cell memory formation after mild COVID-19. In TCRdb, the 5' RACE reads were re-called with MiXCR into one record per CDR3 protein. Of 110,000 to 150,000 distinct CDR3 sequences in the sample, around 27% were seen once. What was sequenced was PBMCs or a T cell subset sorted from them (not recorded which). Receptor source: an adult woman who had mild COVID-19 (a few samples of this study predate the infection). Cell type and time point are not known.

CDR3 nucleotide sequence: TGTGCCACCAGCAGCGCGGACAGGGCAGGGACGGATACGCAGTATTTT. Amino acid sequence: CATSSADRAGTDTQYF. The rearrangement joins TRBV15 to TRBJ2-3; 8 positions agree with TRBD1. This CDR3 is built from 16 residues. Per the germline V gene, CDR1 is LNHNV and CDR2 is YYDKDF (reference sequence). The ends lost 3 bases at V and 6 bases at J; junction bases unmatched: 11.

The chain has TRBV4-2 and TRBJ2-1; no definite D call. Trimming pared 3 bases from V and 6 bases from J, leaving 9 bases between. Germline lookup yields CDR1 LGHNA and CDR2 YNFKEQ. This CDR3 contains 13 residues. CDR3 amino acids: CASSHSDSNEQFF. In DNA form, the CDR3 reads TGTGCCAGCAGCCACTCAGACTCCAATGAGCAGTTCTTC.

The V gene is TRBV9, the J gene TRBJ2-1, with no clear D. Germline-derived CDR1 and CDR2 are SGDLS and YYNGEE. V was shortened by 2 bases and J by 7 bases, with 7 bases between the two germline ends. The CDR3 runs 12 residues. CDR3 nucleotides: TGTGCCAGCAGCGTCTCCTCGAATGAGCAGTTCTTC. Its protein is CASSVSSNEQFF.

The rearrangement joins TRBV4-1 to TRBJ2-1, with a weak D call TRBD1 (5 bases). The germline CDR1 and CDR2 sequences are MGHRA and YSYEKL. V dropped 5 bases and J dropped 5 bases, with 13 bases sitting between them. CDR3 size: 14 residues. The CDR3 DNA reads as TGCGCCAGCAGCAGGGTGGGGCCACACAATGAGCAGTTCTTC. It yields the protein CASSRVGPHNEQFF.

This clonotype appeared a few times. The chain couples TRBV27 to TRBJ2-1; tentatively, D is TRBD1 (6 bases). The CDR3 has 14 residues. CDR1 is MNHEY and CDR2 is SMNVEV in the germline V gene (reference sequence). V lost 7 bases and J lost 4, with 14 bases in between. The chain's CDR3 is CASNAPGHYNEQFF. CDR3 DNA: TGTGCCAGCAACGCTCCGGGACATTACAATGAGCAGTTCTTC.

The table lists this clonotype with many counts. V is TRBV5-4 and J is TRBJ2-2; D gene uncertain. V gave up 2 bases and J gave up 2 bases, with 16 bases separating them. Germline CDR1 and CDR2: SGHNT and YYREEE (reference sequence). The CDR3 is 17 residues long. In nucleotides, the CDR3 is TGTGCCAGCAGCTTTAAGGCCGGCAAGGGAAACACCGGGGAGCTGTTTTTT. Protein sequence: CASSFKAGKGNTGELFF.

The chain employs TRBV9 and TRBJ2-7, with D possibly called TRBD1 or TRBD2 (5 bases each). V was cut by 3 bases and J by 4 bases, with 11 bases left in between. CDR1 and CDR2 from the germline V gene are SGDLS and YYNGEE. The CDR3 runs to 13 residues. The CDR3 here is CASSGGTGYEQYF. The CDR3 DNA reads TGTGCCAGCAGCGGAGGGACGGGATACGAGCAGTACTTC. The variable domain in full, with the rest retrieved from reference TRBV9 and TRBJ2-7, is DSGVTQTPKHLITATGQRVTLRCSPRSGDLSVYWYQQSLDQGLQFLIQYYNGEERAKGNILERFSAQQFPDLHSELNLSSLELGDSALYFCASSGGTGYEQYFGPGTRLTVT.

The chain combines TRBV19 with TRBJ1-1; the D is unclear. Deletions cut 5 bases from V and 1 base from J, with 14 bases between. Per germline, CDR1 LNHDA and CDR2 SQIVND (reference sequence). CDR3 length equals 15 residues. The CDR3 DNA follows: TGTGCCAGTAGTCCCCTGGGGATTAGGAACACTGAAGCTTTCTTT. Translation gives CASSPLGIRNTEAFF.

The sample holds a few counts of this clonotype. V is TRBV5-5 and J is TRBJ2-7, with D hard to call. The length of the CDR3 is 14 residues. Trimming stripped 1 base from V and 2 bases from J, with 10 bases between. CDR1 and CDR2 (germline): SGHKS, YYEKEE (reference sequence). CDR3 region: CASSLITEAYEQYF. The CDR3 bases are TGTGCCAGCAGCTTGATAACAGAGGCCTACGAGCAGTACTTC. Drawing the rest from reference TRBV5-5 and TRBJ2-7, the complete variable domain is DAGVTQSPTHLIKTRGQQVTLRCSPISGHKSVSWYQQVLGQGPQFIFQYYEKEERGRGNFPDRFSARQFPNYSSELNVNALLLGDSALYLCASSLITEAYEQYFGPGTRLTVT.

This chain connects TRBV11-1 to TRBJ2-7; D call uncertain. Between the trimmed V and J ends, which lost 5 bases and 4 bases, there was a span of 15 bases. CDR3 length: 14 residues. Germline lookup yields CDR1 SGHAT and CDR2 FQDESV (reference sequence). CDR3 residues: CASSPFTELYEQYF. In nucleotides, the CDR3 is TGTGCCAGCAGCCCCTTCACGGAGCTTTACGAGCAGTACTTC.

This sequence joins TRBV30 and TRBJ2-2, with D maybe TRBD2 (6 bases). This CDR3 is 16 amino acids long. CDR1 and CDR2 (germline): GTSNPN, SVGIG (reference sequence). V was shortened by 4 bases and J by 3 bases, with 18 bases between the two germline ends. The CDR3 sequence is CAWIGREMVYTGELFF. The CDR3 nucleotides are TGTGCCTGGATAGGCCGGGAGATGGTCTACACCGGGGAGCTGTTTTTT.

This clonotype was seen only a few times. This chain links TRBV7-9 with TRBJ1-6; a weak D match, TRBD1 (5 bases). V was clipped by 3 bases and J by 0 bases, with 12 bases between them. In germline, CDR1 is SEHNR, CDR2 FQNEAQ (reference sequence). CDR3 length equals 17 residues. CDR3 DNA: TGTGCCAGCAGCTTGGGGCCGACGAGCTCCTATAATTCACCCCTCCACTTT. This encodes CASSLGPTSSYNSPLHF.

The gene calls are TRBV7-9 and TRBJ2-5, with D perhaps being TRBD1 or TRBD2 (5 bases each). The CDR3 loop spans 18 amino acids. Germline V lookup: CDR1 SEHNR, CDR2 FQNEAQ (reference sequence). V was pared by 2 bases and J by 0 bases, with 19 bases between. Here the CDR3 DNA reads TGTGCCAGCAGCTTACGGGATGGGACCCCTGGGTACCAAGAGACCCAGTACTTC. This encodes CASSLRDGTPGYQETQYF.

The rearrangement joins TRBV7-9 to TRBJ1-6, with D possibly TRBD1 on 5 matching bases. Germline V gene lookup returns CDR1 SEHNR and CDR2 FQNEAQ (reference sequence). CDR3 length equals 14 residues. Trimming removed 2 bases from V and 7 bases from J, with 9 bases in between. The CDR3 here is CASSLPGRNSPLHF. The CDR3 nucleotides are TGTGCCAGCAGCTTACCAGGGAGGAATTCACCCCTCCACTTT.

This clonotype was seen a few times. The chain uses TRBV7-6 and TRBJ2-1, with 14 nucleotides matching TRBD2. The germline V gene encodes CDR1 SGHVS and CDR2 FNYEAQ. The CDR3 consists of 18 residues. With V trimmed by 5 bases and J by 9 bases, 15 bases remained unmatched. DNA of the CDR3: TGTGCCAGCAGCCGGGGACTAGCGGGAGAGGGACCCGCAGTTGAGCAGTTCTTC. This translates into CASSRGLAGEGPAVEQFF. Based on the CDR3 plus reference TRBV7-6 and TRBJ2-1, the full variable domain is GAGVSQSPRYKVTKRGQDVALRCDPISGHVSLYWYRQALGQGPEFLTYFNYEAQQDKSGLPNDRFSAERPEGSISTLTIQRTEQRDSAMYRCASSRGLAGEGPAVEQFFGPGTRLTVL.

The DNA for the CDR3 is TGCAGTGCTAGAATCTACGGGACAGACACCTATGGCTACACCTTC. It translates to CSARIYGTDTYGYTF. The V gene is TRBV20-1, the J gene TRBJ1-2; 7 bases match TRBD1. Germline trimming cut 2 bases from V and 4 bases from J; bases unmatched to any gene: 10. CDR1 is DFQATT and CDR2 is SNEGSKA in the germline V gene (reference sequence). CDR3 length: 15 residues.

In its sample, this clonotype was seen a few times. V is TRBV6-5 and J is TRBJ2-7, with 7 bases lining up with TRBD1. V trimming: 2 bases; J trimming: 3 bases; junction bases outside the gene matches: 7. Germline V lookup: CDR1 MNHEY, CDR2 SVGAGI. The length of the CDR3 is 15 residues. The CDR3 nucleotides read TGTGCCAGCAGTTACACCCTTGGGACAGTCTACGAGCAGTACTTC. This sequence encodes CASSYTLGTVYEQYF.

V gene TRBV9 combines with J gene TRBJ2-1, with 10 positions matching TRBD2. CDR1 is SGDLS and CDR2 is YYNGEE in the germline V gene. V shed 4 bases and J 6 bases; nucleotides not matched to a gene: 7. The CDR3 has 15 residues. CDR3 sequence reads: CASSIGLAESNEQFF. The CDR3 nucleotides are TGTGCCAGCAGCATCGGACTAGCGGAATCCAATGAGCAGTTCTTC.

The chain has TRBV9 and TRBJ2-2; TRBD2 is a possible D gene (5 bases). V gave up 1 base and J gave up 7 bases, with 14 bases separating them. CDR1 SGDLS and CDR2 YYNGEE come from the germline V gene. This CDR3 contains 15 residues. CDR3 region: CASSVSGYGGGELFF. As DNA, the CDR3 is TGTGCCAGCAGCGTATCGGGATACGGCGGCGGGGAGCTGTTTTTT.

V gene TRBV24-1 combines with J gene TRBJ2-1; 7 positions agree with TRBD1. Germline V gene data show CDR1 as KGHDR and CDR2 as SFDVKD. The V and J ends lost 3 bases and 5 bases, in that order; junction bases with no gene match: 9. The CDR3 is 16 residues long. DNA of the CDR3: TGTGCCACCAGTGATGGGCGACAGGGCGGGCACAATGAGCAGTTCTTC. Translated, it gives CATSDGRQGGHNEQFF.

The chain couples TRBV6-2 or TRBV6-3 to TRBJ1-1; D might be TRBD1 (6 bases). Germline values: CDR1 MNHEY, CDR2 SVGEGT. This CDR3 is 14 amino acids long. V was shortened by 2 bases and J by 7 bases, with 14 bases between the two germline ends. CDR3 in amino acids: CASSYAGALLEAFF. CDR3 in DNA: TGTGCCAGCAGTTACGCAGGGGCACTGCTTGAAGCTTTCTTT.

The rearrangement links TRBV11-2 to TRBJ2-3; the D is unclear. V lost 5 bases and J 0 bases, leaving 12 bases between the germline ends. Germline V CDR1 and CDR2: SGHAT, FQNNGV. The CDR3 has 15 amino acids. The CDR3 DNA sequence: TGTGCCAGCAGCCTCCTCGGATCTAGCACAGATACGCAGTATTTT. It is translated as CASSLLGSSTDTQYF.

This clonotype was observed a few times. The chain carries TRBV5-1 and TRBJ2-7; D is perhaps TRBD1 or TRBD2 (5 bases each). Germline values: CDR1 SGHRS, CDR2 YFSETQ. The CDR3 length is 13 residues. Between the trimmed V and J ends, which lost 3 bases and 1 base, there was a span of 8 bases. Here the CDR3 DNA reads TGCGCCAGCAGCTGGGACGGGTCCTACGAGCAGTACTTC. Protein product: CASSWDGSYEQYF.